This T cell receptor (beta chain) was retrieved from a study of human T cells and chemical hapten exposure. On the study more broadly: Patients, chiefly female, had alopecia areata, totalis or universalis.

TCRdb independently ran MiXCR on the RACE reads; one entry per CDR3 protein. Of about 69,000 distinct CDR3 sequences in the sample, around a tenth were seen once. Between the trimmed V and J ends, which lost 5 bases and 5 bases, there was a span of 13 bases. This CDR3 has 15 amino acids. Germline V gene lookup returns CDR1 SEHNR and CDR2 FQNEAQ (reference sequence). Concerning this clonotype: Its antigen is not identified.

This sample's time point: patch test 2, 6 weeks after DPC sensitization. Treatment given: therapeutic diphenylcyclopropenone sensitization with weekly scalp DPC. Study conclusions and caveats: While controls formed fewer of them, expanded TCRs formed significantly more large CDR3 similarity clusters.

Sequencing was performed on whole blood, taken in connection with sensitization to the hapten diphenylcyclopropenone (DPC). This chain links TRBV7-9 with TRBJ1-6; D remains ambiguous. This receptor was taken from a woman aged 50 to 65 with alopecia areata. Some clones in this sample may be carry-over from other donors' samples. Here the CDR3 DNA reads TGTGCCAGCAGCCAAGGAGAAATCGATAATTCACCCCTCCACTTT. It yields the protein CASSQGEIDNSPLHF.